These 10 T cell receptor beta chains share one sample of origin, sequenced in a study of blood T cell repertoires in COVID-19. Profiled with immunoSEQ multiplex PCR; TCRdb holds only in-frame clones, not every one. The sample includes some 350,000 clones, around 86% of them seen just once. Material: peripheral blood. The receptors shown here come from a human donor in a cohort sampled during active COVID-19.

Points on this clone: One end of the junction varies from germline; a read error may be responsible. The CDR3 sequence is CASSIGSASGANVLTF. CDR3 in DNA: TGTGCCAGCAGCATAGGATCCGCGTCCGGGGCCAACGTCCTGACTTTC. This chain links TRBV13 with TRBJ2-6; D call uncertain. Germline CDR1 PRHDT, CDR2 FYEKMQ (reference sequence). There are 16 residues in the CDR3.

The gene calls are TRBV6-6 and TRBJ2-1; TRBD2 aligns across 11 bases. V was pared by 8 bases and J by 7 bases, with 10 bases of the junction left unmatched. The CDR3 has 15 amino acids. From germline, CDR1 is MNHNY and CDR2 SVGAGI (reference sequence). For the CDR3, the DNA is TGTGCCAGCCTCACTAGCGGGGGAGACCCAAATGAGCAGTTCTTC. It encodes CASLTSGGDPNEQFF.

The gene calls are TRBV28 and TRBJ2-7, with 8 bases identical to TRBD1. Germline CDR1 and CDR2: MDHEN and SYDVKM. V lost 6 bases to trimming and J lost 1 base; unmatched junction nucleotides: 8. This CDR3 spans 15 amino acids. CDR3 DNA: TGTGCCAGCAGCCTAGACAGGGGCCTGTCCTACGAGCAGTACTTC. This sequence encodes CASSLDRGLSYEQYF. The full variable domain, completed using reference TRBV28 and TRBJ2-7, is DVKVTQSSRYLVKRTGEKVFLECVQDMDHENMFWYRQDPGLGLRLIYFSYDVKMKEKGDIPEGYSVSREKKERFSLILESASTNQTSMYLCASSLDRGLSYEQYFGPGTRLTVT.

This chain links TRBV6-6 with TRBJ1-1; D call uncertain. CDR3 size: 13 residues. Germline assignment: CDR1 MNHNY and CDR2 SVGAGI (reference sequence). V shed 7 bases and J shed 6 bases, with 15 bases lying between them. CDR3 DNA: TGTGCCAGCACACGTGGGCCCGACGCTGAAGCTTTCTTT. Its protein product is CASTRGPDAEAFF.

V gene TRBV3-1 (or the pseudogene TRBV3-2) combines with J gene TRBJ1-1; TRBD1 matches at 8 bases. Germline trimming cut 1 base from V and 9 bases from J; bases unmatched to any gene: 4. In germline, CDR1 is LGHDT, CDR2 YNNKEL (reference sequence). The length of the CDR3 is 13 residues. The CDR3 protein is CASSQGRTGQAFF. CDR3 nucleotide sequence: TGTGCCAGCAGCCAAGGCAGGACAGGGCAAGCTTTCTTT.

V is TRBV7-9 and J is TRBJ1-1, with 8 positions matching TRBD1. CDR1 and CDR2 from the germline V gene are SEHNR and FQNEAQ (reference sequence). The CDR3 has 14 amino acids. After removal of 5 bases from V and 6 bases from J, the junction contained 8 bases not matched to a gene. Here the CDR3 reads CASSPDRVVPEAFF. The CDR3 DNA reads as TGTGCCAGCAGCCCGGACAGGGTTGTGCCTGAAGCTTTCTTT.

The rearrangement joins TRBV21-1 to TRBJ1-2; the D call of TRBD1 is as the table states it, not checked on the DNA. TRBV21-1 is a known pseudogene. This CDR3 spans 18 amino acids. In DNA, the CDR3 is TGTGCCAGCAGCAACCTCATAATCTTTGGGGCCGGCCCGTATGGCTACACCTTC. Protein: CASSNLIIFGAGPYGYTF.

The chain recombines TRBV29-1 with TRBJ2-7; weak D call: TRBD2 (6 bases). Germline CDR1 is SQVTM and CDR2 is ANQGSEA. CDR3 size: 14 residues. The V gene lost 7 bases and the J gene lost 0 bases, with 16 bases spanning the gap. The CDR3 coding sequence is TGCAGCGCCGCGGGACGGGGAGGCTCCTACGAGCAGTACTTC. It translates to CSAAGRGGSYEQYF.

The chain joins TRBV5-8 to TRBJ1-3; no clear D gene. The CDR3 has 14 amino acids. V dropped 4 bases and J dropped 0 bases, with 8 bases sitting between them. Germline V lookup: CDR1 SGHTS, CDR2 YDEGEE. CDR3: CASSRSVSGNTIYF. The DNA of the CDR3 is TGTGCCAGCAGCCGTAGCGTCTCTGGAAACACCATATATTTT.

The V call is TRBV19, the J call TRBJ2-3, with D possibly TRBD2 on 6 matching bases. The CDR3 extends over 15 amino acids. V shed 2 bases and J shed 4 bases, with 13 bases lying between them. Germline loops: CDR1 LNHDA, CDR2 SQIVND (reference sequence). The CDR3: CASSITGTDPDTQYF. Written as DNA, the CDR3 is TGTGCCAGTAGTATAACCGGGACTGACCCAGATACGCAGTATTTT.